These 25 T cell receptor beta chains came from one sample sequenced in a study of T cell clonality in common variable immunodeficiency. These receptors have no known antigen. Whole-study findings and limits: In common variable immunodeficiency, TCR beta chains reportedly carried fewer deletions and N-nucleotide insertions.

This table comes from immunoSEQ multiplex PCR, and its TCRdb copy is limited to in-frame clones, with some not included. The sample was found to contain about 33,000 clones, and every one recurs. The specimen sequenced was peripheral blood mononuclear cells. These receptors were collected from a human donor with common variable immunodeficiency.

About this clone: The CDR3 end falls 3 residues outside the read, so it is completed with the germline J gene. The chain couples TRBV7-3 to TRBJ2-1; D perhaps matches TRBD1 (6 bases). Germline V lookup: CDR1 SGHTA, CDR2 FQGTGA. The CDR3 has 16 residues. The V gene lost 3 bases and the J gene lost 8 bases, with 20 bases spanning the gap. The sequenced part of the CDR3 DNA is TGTGCCAGCAGCTTTCGATTAAGCGGTCCAGGGGATGAG. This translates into CASSFRLSGPGDE. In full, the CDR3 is CASSFRLSGPGDEQFF.

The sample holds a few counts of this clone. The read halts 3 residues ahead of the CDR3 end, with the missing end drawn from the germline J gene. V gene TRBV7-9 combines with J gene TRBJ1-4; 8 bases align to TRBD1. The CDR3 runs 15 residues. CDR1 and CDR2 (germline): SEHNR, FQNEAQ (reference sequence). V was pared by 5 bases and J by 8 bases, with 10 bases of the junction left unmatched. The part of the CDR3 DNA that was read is TGTGCCAGCAGCCCTTACAGGGGGGAACGGGAAAAA. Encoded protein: CASSPYRGEREK. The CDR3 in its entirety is CASSPYRGEREKLFF.

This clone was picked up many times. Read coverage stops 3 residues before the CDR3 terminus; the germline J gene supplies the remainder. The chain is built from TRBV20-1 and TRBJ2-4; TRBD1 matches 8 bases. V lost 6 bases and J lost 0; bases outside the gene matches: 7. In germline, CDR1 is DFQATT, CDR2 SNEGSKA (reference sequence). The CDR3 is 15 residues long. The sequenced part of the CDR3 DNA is TGCAGTGCGAGGACAGGGATTACAGCCAAAAACATT. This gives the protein CSARTGITAKNI. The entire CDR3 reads CSARTGITAKNIQYF.

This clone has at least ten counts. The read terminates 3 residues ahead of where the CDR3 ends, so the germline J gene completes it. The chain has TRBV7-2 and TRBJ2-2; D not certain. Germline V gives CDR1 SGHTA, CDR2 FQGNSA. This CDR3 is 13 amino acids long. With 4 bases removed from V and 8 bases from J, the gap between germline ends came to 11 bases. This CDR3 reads CASSSKVVGELFF. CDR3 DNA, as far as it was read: TGTGCCAGCAGCTCAAAGGTGGTGGGGGAG.

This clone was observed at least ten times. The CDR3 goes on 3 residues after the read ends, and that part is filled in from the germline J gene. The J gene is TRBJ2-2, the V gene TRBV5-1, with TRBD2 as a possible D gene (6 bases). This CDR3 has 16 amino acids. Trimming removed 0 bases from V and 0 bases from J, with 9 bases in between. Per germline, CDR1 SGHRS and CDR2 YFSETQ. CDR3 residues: CASSLGWGANTGELFF. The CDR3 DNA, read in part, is TGCGCCAGCAGCTTGGGATGGGGGGCGAACACCGGGGAG.

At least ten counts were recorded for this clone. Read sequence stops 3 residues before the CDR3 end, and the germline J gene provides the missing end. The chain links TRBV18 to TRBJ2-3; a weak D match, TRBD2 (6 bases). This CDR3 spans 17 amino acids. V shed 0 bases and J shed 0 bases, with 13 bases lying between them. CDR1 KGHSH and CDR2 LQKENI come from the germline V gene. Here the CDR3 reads CASSPPRTDYSTDTQYF. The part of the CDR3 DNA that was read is TGTGCCAGCTCACCACCAAGGACGGACTATAGCACAGATACG. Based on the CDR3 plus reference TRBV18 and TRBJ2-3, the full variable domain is NAGVMQNPRHLVRRRGQEARLRCSPMKGHSHVYWYRQLPEEGLKFMVYLQKENIIDESGMPKERFSAEFPKEGPSILRIQQVVRGDSAAYFCASSPPRTDYSTDTQYFGPGTRLTVL.

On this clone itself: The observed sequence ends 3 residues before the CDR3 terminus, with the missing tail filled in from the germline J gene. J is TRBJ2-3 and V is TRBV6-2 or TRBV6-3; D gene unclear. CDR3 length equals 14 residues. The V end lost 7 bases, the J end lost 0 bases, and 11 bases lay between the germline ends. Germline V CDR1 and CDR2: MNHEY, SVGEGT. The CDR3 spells CASTYSSSTDTQYF. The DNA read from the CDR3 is TGTGCCAGCACCTACAGCTCTAGCACAGATACG.

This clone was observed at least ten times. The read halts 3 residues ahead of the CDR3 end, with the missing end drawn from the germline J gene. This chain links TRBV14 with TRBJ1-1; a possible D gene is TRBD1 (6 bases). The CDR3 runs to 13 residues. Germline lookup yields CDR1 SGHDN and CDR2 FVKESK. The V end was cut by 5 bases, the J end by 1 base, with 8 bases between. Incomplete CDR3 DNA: TGTGCCAGCAGCTTACAGGGGAACACTGAA. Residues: CASSLQGNTE. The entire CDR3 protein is CASSLQGNTEAFF.

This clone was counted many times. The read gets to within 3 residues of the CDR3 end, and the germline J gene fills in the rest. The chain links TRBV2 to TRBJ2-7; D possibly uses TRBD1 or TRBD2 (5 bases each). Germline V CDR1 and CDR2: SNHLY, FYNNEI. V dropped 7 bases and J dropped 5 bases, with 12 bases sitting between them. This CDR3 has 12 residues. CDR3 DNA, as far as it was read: TGTGCCAGCAATAGAGAGGGGAACGAG. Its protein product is CASNREGNE. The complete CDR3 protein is CASNREGNEQYF. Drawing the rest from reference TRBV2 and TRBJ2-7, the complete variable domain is EPEVTQTPSHQVTQMGQEVILRCVPISNHLYFYWYRQILGQKVEFLVSFYNNEISEKSEIFDDQFSVERPDGSNFTLKIRSTKLEDSAMYFCASNREGNEQYFGPGTRLTVT.

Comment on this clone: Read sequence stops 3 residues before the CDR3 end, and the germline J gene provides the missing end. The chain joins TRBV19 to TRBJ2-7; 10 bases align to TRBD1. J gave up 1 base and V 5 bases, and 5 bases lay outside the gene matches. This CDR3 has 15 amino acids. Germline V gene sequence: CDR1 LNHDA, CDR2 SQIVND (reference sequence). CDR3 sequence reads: CASSLTGQGSYEQYF. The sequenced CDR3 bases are TGTGCCAGTAGTCTAACGGGACAGGGGTCCTACGAG.

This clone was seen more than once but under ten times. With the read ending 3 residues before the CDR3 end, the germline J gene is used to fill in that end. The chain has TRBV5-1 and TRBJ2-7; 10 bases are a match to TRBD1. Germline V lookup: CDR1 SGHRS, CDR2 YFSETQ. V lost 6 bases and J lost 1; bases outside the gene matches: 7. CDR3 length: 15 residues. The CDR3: CASTPAGQGSYEQYF. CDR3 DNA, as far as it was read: TGCGCCAGCACCCCCGCGGGACAGGGGTCCTACGAG.

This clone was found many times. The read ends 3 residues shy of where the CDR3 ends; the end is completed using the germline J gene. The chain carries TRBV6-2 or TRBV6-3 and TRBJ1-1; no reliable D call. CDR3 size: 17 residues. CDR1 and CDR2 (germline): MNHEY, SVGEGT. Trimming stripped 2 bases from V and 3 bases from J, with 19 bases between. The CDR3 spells CASSYPHRGGMDTEAFF. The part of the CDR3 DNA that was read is TGTGCCAGCAGTTACCCCCACAGAGGAGGAATGGACACTGAA.

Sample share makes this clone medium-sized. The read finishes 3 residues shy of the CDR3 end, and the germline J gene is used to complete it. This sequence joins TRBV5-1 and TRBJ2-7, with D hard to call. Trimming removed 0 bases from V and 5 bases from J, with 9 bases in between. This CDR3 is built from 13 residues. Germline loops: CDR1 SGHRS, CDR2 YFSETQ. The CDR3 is CASSLEGLHEQYF. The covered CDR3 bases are TGCGCCAGCAGCTTGGAAGGGCTACACGAG.

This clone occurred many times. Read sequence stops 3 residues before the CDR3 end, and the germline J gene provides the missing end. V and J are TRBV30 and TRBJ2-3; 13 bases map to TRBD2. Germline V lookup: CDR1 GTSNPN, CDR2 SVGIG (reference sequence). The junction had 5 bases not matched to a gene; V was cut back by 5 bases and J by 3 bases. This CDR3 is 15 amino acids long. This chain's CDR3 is CAWRLTSGGTDTQYF. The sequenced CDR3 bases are TGTGCCTGGCGATTGACTAGCGGGGGGACAGATACG.

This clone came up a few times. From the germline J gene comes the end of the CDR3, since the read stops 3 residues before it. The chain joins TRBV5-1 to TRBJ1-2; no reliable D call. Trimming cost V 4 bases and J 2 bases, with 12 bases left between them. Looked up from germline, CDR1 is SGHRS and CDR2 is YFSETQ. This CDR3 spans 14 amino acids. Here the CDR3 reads CASSKDYGNYGYTF. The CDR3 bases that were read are TGCGCCAGCAGCAAGGACTACGGAAACTATGGC.

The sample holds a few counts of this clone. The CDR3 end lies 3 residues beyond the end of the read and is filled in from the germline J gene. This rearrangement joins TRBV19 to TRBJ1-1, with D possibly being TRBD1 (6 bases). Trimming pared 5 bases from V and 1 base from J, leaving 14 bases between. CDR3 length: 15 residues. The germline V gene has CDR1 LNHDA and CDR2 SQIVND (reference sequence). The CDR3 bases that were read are TGTGCCAGTAGTTTACAGGGTTTAGGGAACACTGAA. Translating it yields CASSLQGLGNTE. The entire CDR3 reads CASSLQGLGNTEAFF.

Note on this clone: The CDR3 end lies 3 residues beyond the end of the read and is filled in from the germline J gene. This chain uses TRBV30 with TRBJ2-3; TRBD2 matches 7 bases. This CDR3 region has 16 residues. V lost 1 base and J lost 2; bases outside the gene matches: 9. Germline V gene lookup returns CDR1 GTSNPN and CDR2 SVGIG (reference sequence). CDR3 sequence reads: CAWSALVAGDTDTQYF. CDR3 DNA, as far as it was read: TGTGCCTGGAGTGCCCTTGTTGCGGGGGACACAGATACG.

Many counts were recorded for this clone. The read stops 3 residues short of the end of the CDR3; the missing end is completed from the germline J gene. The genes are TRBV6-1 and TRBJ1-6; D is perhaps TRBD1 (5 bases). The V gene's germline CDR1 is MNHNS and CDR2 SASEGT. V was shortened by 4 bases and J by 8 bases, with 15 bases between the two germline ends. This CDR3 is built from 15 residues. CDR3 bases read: TGTGCCAGCAGTGGAGAGCAGGGCCGGGATTCACCC. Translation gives CASSGEQGRDSP. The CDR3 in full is CASSGEQGRDSPLHF.

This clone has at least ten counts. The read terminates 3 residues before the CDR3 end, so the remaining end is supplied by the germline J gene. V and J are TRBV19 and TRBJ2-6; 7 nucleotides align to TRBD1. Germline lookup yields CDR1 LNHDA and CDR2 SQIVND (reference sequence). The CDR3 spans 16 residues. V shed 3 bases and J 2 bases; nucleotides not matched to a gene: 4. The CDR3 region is CASSIGRGTGANVLTF. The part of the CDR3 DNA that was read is TGTGCCAGTAGTATCGGCAGGGGGACTGGGGCCAACGTC. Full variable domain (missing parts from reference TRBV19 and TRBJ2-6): DGGITQSPKYLFRKEGQNVTLSCEQNLNHDAMYWYRQDPGQGLRLIYYSQIVNDFQKGDIAEGYSVSREKKESFPLTVTSAQKNPTAFYLCASSIGRGTGANVLTFGAGSRLTVL.

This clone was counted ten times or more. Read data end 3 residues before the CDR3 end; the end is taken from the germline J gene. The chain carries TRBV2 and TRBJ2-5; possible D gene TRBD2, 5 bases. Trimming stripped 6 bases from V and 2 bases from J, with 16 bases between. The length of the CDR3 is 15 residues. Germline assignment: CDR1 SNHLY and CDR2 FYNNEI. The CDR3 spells CASRSQTGKQETQYF. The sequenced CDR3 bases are TGTGCCAGCAGATCTCAAACGGGGAAGCAAGAGACC.

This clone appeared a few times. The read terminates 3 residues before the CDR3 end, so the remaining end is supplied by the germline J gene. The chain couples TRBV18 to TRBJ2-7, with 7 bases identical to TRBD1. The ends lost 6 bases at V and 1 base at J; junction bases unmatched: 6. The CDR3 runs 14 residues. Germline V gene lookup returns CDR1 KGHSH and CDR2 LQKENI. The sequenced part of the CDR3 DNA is TGTGCCAGCTCCCCCGGGACAGCATCCTACGAG. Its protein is CASSPGTASYE. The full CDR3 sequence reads CASSPGTASYEQYF.

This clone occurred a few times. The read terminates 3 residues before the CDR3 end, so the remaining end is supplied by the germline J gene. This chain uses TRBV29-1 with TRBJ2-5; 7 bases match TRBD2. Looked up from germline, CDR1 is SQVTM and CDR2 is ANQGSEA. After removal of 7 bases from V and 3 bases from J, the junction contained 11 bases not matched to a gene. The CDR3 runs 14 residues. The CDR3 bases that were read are TGCAGCGCCAGTAGGGCCGGGGGGAAAGAGACC. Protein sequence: CSASRAGGKET. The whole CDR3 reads CSASRAGGKETQYF.

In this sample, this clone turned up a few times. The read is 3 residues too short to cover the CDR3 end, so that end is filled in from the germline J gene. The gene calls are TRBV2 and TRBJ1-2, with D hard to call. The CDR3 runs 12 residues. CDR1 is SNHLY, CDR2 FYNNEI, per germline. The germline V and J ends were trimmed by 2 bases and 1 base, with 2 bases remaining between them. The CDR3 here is CASSERNYGYTF. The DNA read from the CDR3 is TGTGCCAGCAGTGAACGTAACTATGGC.

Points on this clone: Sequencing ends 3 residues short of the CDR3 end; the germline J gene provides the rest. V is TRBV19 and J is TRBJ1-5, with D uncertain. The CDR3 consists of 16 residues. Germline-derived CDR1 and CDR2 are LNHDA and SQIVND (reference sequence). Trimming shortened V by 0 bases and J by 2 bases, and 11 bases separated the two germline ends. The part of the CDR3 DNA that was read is TGTGCCAGTAGTATAGACGGCCTTGGGCGCAATCAGCCC. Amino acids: CASSIDGLGRNQP. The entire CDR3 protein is CASSIDGLGRNQPQHF.

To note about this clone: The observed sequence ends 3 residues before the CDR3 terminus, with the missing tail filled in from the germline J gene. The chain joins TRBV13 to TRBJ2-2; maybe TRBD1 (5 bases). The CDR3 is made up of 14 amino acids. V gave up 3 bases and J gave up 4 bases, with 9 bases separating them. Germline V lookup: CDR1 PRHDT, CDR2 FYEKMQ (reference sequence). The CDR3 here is CASSFGRGTGELFF. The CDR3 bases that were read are TGTGCCAGCAGCTTCGGAAGGGGCACCGGGGAG.